This T cell receptor (beta chain) appears in the sequencing data of a study of vaccination and CD4 T cells after COVID-19. As to this clonotype: The target antigen is unknown.

The V gene's germline CDR1 is SGHNT and CDR2 YYREEE (reference sequence). The CDR3 runs 16 residues. V lost 2 bases to trimming and J lost 7 bases; unmatched junction nucleotides: 14. Sequencing of the DNA from cultured CD4+ T cells was carried out with the Oncomine TCR Beta short-read assay. Each CDR3 protein is one row after TCRdb ran MiXCR on the PCR reads. This repertoire shows about 20,000 distinct CDR3 sequences, about 38% found once; its top ten account for about 18%. Sample treatment: 10-day PBMC culture with coronavirus spike peptide pools or control peptides (ViraFEST assay). The sequence was collected from a human donor who received a COVID-19 vaccine. Sequencing used CD4+ T cells from blood, cultured in vitro, obtained before SARS-CoV-2 vaccination. The J gene is TRBJ1-2, the V gene TRBV5-4; TRBD1 matches at 7 bases. DNA of the CDR3: TGTGCCAGCAGCTTACCGGGGACAGCCTACGGTCGTGGCTACACCTTC. This translates into CASSLPGTAYGRGYTF.